Here is one TCR beta chain with its context. Its antigen remains unknown. The data were obtained in a study of monozygotic twins with cystic fibrosis. Study in general: With about 16 PCR cycles, barcoded libraries came from roughly 2.8 micrograms of fragmented DNA. The study, taken as a whole, reports: Low clonality (median approximately 0.0095) suggested a mostly naive repertoire. Monozygotic CF twin pairs shared significantly more nucleotide-identical clonotypes than unrelated CF individuals did. J usage was most co-twin-similar in 8 of 16 pairs, V in 13.

The CDR3 spans 15 residues. CDR1 is SGHKS, CDR2 YYEKEE, per germline (reference sequence). Trimming took 1 base from V and 1 from J, leaving 11 bases between them. Clones were sequenced by immunoSEQ multiplex PCR, and TCRdb holds only the in-frame ones, with some missing. Of more than 11,000 clones listed, around 87% are singletons. This clonotype was sampled from a boy aged 5-17 years with cystic fibrosis. The sequencing input was blood. The V and J genes are TRBV5-5 and TRBJ1-1; D gene uncertain. The CDR3 reads CASSLMSAGNTEAFF. CDR3 nucleotides: TGTGCCAGCAGCTTGATGTCTGCGGGGAACACTGAAGCTTTCTTT.